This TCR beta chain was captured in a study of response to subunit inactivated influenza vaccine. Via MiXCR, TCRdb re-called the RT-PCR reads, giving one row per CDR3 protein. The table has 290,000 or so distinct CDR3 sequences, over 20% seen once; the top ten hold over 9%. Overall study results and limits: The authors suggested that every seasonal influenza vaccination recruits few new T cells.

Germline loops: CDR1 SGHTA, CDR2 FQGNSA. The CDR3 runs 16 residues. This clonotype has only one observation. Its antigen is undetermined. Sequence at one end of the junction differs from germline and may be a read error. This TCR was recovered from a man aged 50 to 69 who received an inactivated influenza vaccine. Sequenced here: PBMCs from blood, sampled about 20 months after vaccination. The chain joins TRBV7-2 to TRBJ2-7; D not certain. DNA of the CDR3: TGTGCCAGCAGCTTCTTCCCCCGAGTCCAGGCCACCCCCCCCCACTTC. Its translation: CASSFFPRVQATPPHF.